These 23 T cell receptor beta chains share one sample of origin, sequenced in a study of early T cells in non-severe SARS-CoV-2 infection. In TCRdb, the 5' RACE reads were re-called with MiXCR into one record per CDR3 protein. This table holds tens of thousands of distinct CDR3 sequences, 5% to 6.5% found once. Sequences were obtained from whole blood. Receptors were obtained from an adult who was a healthcare worker with PCR-confirmed SARS-CoV-2 infection or an uninfected control (not recorded which).

This clonotype was recorded a few times. The genes are TRBV5-1 and TRBJ2-1; perhaps TRBD2 as D (6 bases). CDR1 is SGHRS and CDR2 is YFSETQ in the germline V gene. The CDR3 length is 16 residues. The V end lost 0 bases, the J end lost 8 bases, and 18 bases lay between the germline ends. The chain's CDR3 is CASSLGISGYRDEQFF. CDR3 DNA: TGCGCCAGCAGCTTGGGTATTAGCGGATACCGCGATGAGCAGTTCTTC.

Note on this clonotype: Its ends do not fully match the called genes, so a read error is possible. The chain couples TRBV12-3 or TRBV12-4 to TRBJ2-1, with TRBD2 matching 8 bases. There are 13 residues in the CDR3. The CDR3 DNA reads TGTGCCAGCGGGACTAGAACCTACAATGAGCGGTTCTTC. The encoded protein is CASGTRTYNERFF.

This clonotype was picked up many times. The CDR3 region has the DNA TGTGCCAGAGGACAGGAAGGAGGTGAAAAACTGTTTTTT. It is translated as CARGQEGGEKLFF. The rearrangement links TRBV9 to TRBJ1-4; 7 bases are shared with TRBD1. Germline V CDR1 and CDR2: SGDLS, YYNGEE. With 8 bases clipped from V and 7 bases from J, the junction kept 8 bases outside the gene matches. The CDR3 totals 13 residues.

In its sample, this clonotype was seen many times. The chain has TRBV18 and TRBJ2-7; D is unresolved. Germline assignment: CDR1 KGHSH and CDR2 LQKENI. Trimming took 6 bases from V and 2 from J, leaving 14 bases between them. This CDR3 has 14 amino acids. This chain's CDR3 is CASSTTGSPYEQYF. In DNA form, the CDR3 reads TGTGCCAGCTCGACGACCGGCAGCCCCTACGAGCAGTACTTC. Together with reference TRBV18 and TRBJ2-7, the CDR3 gives the full variable domain: NAGVMQNPRHLVRRRGQEARLRCSPMKGHSHVYWYRQLPEEGLKFMVYLQKENIIDESGMPKERFSAEFPKEGPSILRIQQVVRGDSAAYFCASSTTGSPYEQYFGPGTRLTVT.

This clonotype was counted only a few times. The rearrangement uses TRBV19 and TRBJ2-5, with 9 bases identical to TRBD2. V was clipped by 6 bases and J by 2 bases; unmatched bases: 7. Germline CDR1 and CDR2: LNHDA and SQIVND (reference sequence). The CDR3 loop spans 15 amino acids. The CDR3: CASSEVGLAQETQYF. The CDR3 nucleotides are TGTGCCAGTAGCGAGGTAGGACTAGCGCAAGAGACCCAGTACTTC.

This clonotype was recorded many times. The chain links TRBV12-3 or TRBV12-4 to TRBJ2-1; TRBD2 matches at 7 bases. Trimming cost V 5 bases and J 6 bases; bases outside gene matches: 10. This CDR3 contains 15 residues. The CDR3 sequence is CASSASGRPPNEQFF. The CDR3 DNA sequence: TGTGCCAGCAGTGCTAGCGGAAGACCCCCCAATGAGCAGTTCTTC.

This clonotype was detected ten times or more. The V and J genes are TRBV6-6 and TRBJ2-3, with TRBD2 identical over 10 bases. The CDR3 is 17 amino acids. The germline V gene has CDR1 MNHNY and CDR2 SVGAGI (reference sequence). Trimming cost V 2 bases and J 4 bases; bases outside gene matches: 9. CDR3 amino acids: CASSYASLAGVADTQYF. The CDR3 DNA is TGTGCCAGCAGTTACGCAAGTCTAGCGGGAGTGGCAGATACGCAGTATTTT.

In its sample, this clonotype was seen many times. The rearrangement joins TRBV7-6 to TRBJ1-1; 7 bases fit TRBD1. Losses at the gene ends were 5 bases for V and 4 bases for J; bases not matched to a gene: 7. The V gene's germline CDR1 is SGHVS and CDR2 FNYEAQ. This CDR3 contains 14 residues. The CDR3 loop reads CASSPRGGTTEAFF. CDR3 bases: TGTGCCAGCAGCCCCAGGGGGGGGACCACTGAAGCTTTCTTT.

This clonotype was recorded a few times. The V and J genes are TRBV6-2 or TRBV6-3 and TRBJ2-7; TRBD2 matches 10 bases. The CDR3 totals 14 residues. V gave up 6 bases and J gave up 6 bases; unmatched junction bases: 8. Germline values: CDR1 MNHEY, CDR2 SVGEGT. The CDR3: CASRPLAGAREQYF. The DNA for the CDR3 is TGTGCCAGCAGGCCGCTAGCGGGAGCCCGCGAGCAGTACTTC.

This clonotype was found many times. A read error may produce the germline difference seen at one junction end. The chain recombines TRBV29-1 with TRBJ2-3, with 7 bases fitting TRBD1. Per the germline V gene, CDR1 is SQVTM and CDR2 is ANQGSEA. The CDR3 runs 13 residues. The CDR3 sequence is CSVEEMARQGNFF. CDR3 bases: TGCAGCGTTGAAGAGATGGCACGACAGGGTAACTTTTTT.

This clonotype was recorded many times. CDR3 region: CARSLGQAGNTIYF. In DNA, the CDR3 is TGTGCCAGAAGCCTCGGACAGGCAGGAAACACCATATATTTT. The rearrangement joins TRBV5-3 to TRBJ1-3; 7 nucleotides align to TRBD1. TRBV5-3 belongs to the ORF category, with a function that is uncertain. The CDR3 sequence is 14 residues long. J was trimmed by 4 bases and V by 4 bases; bases with no gene match: 5.

This chain links TRBV5-4 with TRBJ1-2; D remains unclear. CDR1 and CDR2 from the germline V gene are SGHNT and YYREEE (reference sequence). The V end lost 0 bases, the J end lost 4 bases, and 10 bases lay between the germline ends. The CDR3 has 14 residues. CDR3: CASSLAVSTYGYTF. The CDR3 DNA is TGTGCCAGCAGCTTGGCTGTCAGTACCTATGGCTACACCTTC. The full variable domain, completed using reference TRBV5-4 and TRBJ1-2, is ETGVTQSPTHLIKTRGQQVTLRCSSQSGHNTVSWYQQALGQGPQFIFQYYREEENGRGNFPPRFSGLQFPNYSSELNVNALELDDSALYLCASSLAVSTYGYTFGSGTRLTVV.

This clonotype was detected many times. This chain connects TRBV6-6 to TRBJ2-2; 9 bases fit TRBD2. The CDR3 runs to 14 residues. V trimming: 4 bases; J trimming: 6 bases; junction bases outside the gene matches: 3. Germline-derived CDR1 and CDR2 are MNHNY and SVGAGI (reference sequence). The CDR3 sequence is CASSFQREAGELFF. CDR3 nucleotides: TGTGCCAGCAGTTTTCAGCGGGAGGCCGGGGAGCTGTTTTTT.

At least ten counts were recorded for this clonotype. One junction end does not reproduce the germline sequence, and a read error may be involved. V is TRBV6-1 and J is TRBJ2-7; unclear D gene. The CDR3 covers 16 residues. CDR1 is MNHNS and CDR2 is SASEGT in the germline V gene. This CDR3 reads CASSEGPRAKNYEQYF. CDR3 coding DNA: TGTGCCAGCAGCGAAGGCCCTCGGGCGAAAAACTACGAGCAGTACTTC.

This clonotype was counted ten times or more. In DNA form, the CDR3 reads TGTGCCAGCAGTCCTCCGGGGATGAACACTGAAGCTTTCTTT. Translated: CASSPPGMNTEAFF. This chain links TRBV28 with TRBJ1-1; D unclear. V gave up 5 bases and J gave up 0 bases, with 10 bases separating them. This CDR3 has 14 residues. Germline V gene data show CDR1 as MDHEN and CDR2 as SYDVKM.

In this sample, this clonotype turned up a few times. The chain uses TRBV20-1 and TRBJ2-3; 8 bases align to TRBD2. In germline, CDR1 is DFQATT, CDR2 SNEGSKA (reference sequence). The V and J ends lost 2 bases and 2 bases, in that order; junction bases with no gene match: 6. The CDR3 runs 15 residues. The CDR3 protein is CSARRASGFTDTQYF. The DNA for the CDR3 is TGCAGTGCTAGAAGGGCTAGCGGGTTCACAGATACGCAGTATTTT.

This clonotype occurred a few times. V gene TRBV28 combines with J gene TRBJ1-2; a possible D gene is TRBD1 (5 bases). Germline CDR1 is MDHEN and CDR2 is SYDVKM. With 5 bases removed from V and 2 bases from J, the gap between germline ends came to 21 bases. The CDR3 length is 17 residues. The CDR3 DNA reads TGTGCCAGCAGTCCAACTACCATCAGAACAGGAAACTATGGCTACACCTTC. It encodes CASSPTTIRTGNYGYTF.

The V and J genes are TRBV19 and TRBJ1-2; tentatively, D is TRBD1 (6 bases). The CDR3 is made up of 12 amino acids. Trimming shortened V by 5 bases and J by 7 bases, and 11 bases separated the two germline ends. Per the germline V gene, CDR1 is LNHDA and CDR2 is SQIVND (reference sequence). The CDR3 coding sequence is TGTGCCAGTAGTGACAGGCCCTCTGGCTACACCTTC. Its protein is CASSDRPSGYTF.

The sample holds a few counts of this clonotype. The chain employs TRBV20-1 and TRBJ2-3; the D is unclear. This CDR3 spans 12 amino acids. Trimming stripped 2 bases from V and 6 bases from J, with 9 bases between. Germline values: CDR1 DFQATT, CDR2 SNEGSKA (reference sequence). CDR3 in DNA: TGCAGTGCTAGACTCTCGCCCGATACGCAGTATTTT. Its protein is CSARLSPDTQYF.

This clonotype was seen repeatedly, ten times or more. This chain joins TRBV6-2 or TRBV6-3 and TRBJ1-2; D is uncertain. V lost 8 bases, J lost 4 bases, and 17 bases lay in between. From germline, CDR1 is MNHEY and CDR2 SVGEGT. This CDR3 spans 14 amino acids. The CDR3 loop is CASFALGPLYGYTF. CDR3 nucleotide sequence: TGTGCCAGCTTCGCATTGGGCCCCCTCTATGGCTACACCTTC.

The sample holds many counts of this clonotype. The chain joins TRBV28 to TRBJ2-7; D is tentatively TRBD1 or TRBD2 (5 bases each). The CDR3 runs 12 residues. Germline assignment: CDR1 MDHEN and CDR2 SYDVKM. Trimming took off 6 bases at V and 2 bases at J, with 8 bases between the two ends. Written as DNA, the CDR3 is TGTGCCAGCAGCGAGGGGACCTACGAGCAGTACTTC. Translating gives CASSEGTYEQYF.

The rearrangement links TRBV11-2 to TRBJ2-1; no clear D. The CDR3 is 17 amino acids. V lost 1 base and J lost 0, with 13 bases in between. The germline V gene encodes CDR1 SGHAT and CDR2 FQNNGV. The CDR3, as DNA: TGTGCCAGCAGCTTAGTCGGTAGGGCTAGCTCCTACAATGAGCAGTTCTTC. Translating gives CASSLVGRASSYNEQFF.

This clonotype was counted ten times or more. This chain uses TRBV6-5 with TRBJ2-3; the match to TRBD1 covers 8 bases. The CDR3 contains 16 residues. CDR1 is MNHEY and CDR2 is SVGAGI in the germline V gene. The junction had 11 bases not matched to a gene; V was cut back by 5 bases and J by 4 bases. The CDR3 DNA sequence: TGTGCCAGCAGTGAGGACAGGGTACCTCGGGCAGATACGCAGTATTTT. Its translation: CASSEDRVPRADTQYF.